Below, one T cell receptor (beta chain) is given with its context. What it recognizes is unknown. Method: immunoSEQ multiplex PCR; TCRdb's copy keeps in-frame clones and lacks some. The repertoire has about 2.4 million clones, 93% of them found once; the top ten carry around 0.4%. These data belong to a study of shared clonotypes between healthy human individuals. Study results and caveats: Owing to a small donor count, the genetic and exposure-history diversity represented was limited.

This TCR was recovered from a man between 18 and 35 years old in good health. Some clones in this sample may be carry-over from other donors' samples. Material: naive CD4+ T cells from PBMCs. The subset here: CD45RA+ positively selected.

The CDR3 here is CASGDPSSYNEQFF. DNA for the CDR3: TGTGCTAGTGGTGACCCCAGTTCCTACAATGAGCAGTTCTTC. The V and J genes are TRBV12-5 and TRBJ2-1; D is uncertain. The CDR3 spans 14 residues. Germline V lookup: CDR1 LGHNT, CDR2 FRNRAP. V lost 5 bases and J 1 base, leaving 9 bases between the germline ends.